The entry below gives a single T cell receptor beta chain sequence along with its context. The entry originates in a study of PD-L1 blockade in urothelial cancer. Study-wide context: In the patient group, about 90% of the roughly 29 were males with bladder-origin urothelial cancer. Patients had undergone 0 to 3 prior chemotherapy regimens.

Germline V lookup: CDR1 MDHEN, CDR2 SYDVKM. This CDR3 has 15 residues. The ends lost 3 bases at V and 8 bases at J; junction bases unmatched: 8. Repertoires were generated with immunoSEQ multiplex PCR, while TCRdb's copy carries only in-frame clones and drops some. This table has about 83,000 clones, around 90% appearing once. Sequenced material: PBMCs, taken around atezolizumab (anti-PD-L1) treatment. The chain is built from TRBV28 and TRBJ2-1; 9 nucleotides line up with TRBD2. The sequence came from a woman aged 65 to 85 with urothelial cancer. The DNA for the CDR3 is TGTGCCAGCAGTTTGCCGGGACTAGCTATCCATGAGCAGTTCTTC. Translation: CASSLPGLAIHEQFF.